Listed below are T cell receptor beta chains from one sample, sequenced in a study of cytomegalovirus exposure and HLA in healthy donors. Here immunoSEQ multiplex PCR was the method, and the copy in TCRdb shows in-frame clones only, minus some. The sample has over 150,000 clones, approximately 77% seen once. The sample was PBMCs. These receptor sequences come from a man between 50 and 59 years old in good health and CMV-seropositive. Both conserved end residues are part of each CDR3.

>TRBV18|TRBJ2-5
CASSPAGAIQETQYF
>TRBV10-1|TRBJ2-5
CASSDSGKETQYF
>TRBV9|TRBJ1-2
CASSVEWSTGLYGYTF
>TRBV12-5|TRBJ1-1
CASAPLGGTEAFF
>TRBV6-5|TRBJ1-1
CASSSRSRDIEAFF
>TRBV10-3|TRBJ2-3
CATCLGGGPDTQYF
>TRBV2|TRBJ1-6
CASRDETGGISSPLHF
>TRBV6-4|TRBJ1-1
CASSEQGRLYVEAFF
>TRBV30|TRBJ1-2
CAWSMTGAAARGYTF
>TRBV29-1|TRBJ1-4
CSVEEVAGKLFF
>TRBV18|TRBJ1-1
CASSPKEWYMNTEAFF
>TRBV4-2|TRBJ2-7
CASSPLRGGPYEQYF
>TRBV10-3|TRBJ1-2
CATTGGYGYTF
>TRBV18|TRBJ1-2
CASSPAGDKSYTF
>TRBV7-8|TRBJ2-1
CASSLTAGGTEQFF
>TRBV5-1|TRBJ2-3
CASSLGLVVSDTQYF
>TRBV20-1|TRBJ1-5
CSRAWQPQHF
>TRBV5-6|TRBJ2-2
CASSSTGGSDTGELFF
>TRBV5-1|TRBJ1-5
CASSWDSPNQPQHF
>TRBV6-5|TRBJ2-5
CASSPLLRGKETQYF
>TRBV10-3|TRBJ2-7
CASRLNRDEQYF
>TRBV4-2|TRBJ2-5
CASSQGPGEETQYF
>TRBV18|TRBJ1-4
CASSPPHRSLEKLFF
>TRBV5-1|TRBJ1-1
CASSLAGANAEAFF
>TRBV7-3|TRBJ2-3
CASSIDTDTQYF
>TRBV25-1|TRBJ2-2
CASSEGLGELFF
>TRBV28|TRBJ2-3
CASSETGGSEYFSTDTQYF
>TRBV7-2|TRBJ2-7
CASSPVGGAYEQYF
>TRBV6-6|TRBJ2-2
CASSNRQGAGTGELFF
>TRBV10-3|TRBJ2-7
CAISEQSYEQYF
>TRBV4-2|TRBJ2-5
CASSSGGRRETQYF
>TRBV2|TRBJ1-1
CASSGGGGEYTGNTEAFF
>TRBV6-1|TRBJ2-5
CASVTSGGAKTQYF
>TRBV21-1|TRBJ1-6
CASSKAPDRGIKTYNSPLHF
>TRBV2|TRBJ2-7
CASSEHRLSYEQYF
>TRBV27|TRBJ2-1
CASSGSWGGYNEQFF
>TRBV15|TRBJ2-1
CATSRDKAGGREQFF
>TRBV5-6|TRBJ2-7
CASSLGGASSYEQYF
>TRBV7-2|TRBJ1-2
CASSPNRGLDYGYTF
>TRBV15|TRBJ1-5
CATSRDGGTNQPQHF
>TRBV5-1|TRBJ1-1
CASSLGPDSLRTEAFF
>TRBV9|TRBJ1-3
CASSAPEGDRVENTIYF
>TRBV14|TRBJ1-3
CASSLSPGGSGNTIYF
>TRBV9|TRBJ2-5
CASSVGGSGGIETQYF
>TRBV4-2|TRBJ1-5
CASSQDVQADQPQHF
>TRBV27|TRBJ2-4
CASSLGTGRAKNIQYF
>TRBV7-2|TRBJ2-3
CASSSRLASSWDTQYF
>TRBV10-3|TRBJ1-5
CAISESRQSNQPQHF
>TRBV5-1|TRBJ1-2
CASSLQGSGGGYTF
>TRBV25-1|TRBJ1-2
CASGGHAFGYTF
>TRBV12-5|TRBJ1-1
CASAGDLGGPYTEAFF
>TRBV2|TRBJ2-5
CAGKHSGAGETQYF
>TRBV10-1|TRBJ2-1
CASSTSGGSYNEQFF
>TRBV4-1|TRBJ2-4
CASSRLEAGRSLAKNIQYF
>TRBV9|TRBJ1-2
CASSVVGTGVNYGYTF
>TRBV6-1|TRBJ1-2
CASRTGMLYGYTF
>TRBV4-1|TRBJ1-2
CASSDRQGGGYTF
>TRBV6-6|TRBJ1-1
CASSLDRVGPEAFF
>TRBV11-1|TRBJ2-3
CASSRGTRTDTQYF
>TRBV11-3|TRBJ1-1
CASSSTSGDRAFF